One and the same sample provided the 21 T cell receptor beta chains below, sequenced in a study of CD8+ T cells in alopecia areata. Once RNA had been extracted, it was reverse transcribed into cDNA to act as the sequencing template. Data came from immunoSEQ multiplex PCR; TCRdb stores just in-frame clones and leaves some out. The table has 150,000 to 160,000 clones, around 50% seen once. The sequences come from CD8+ T cells sorted from blood, collected at week 0. These receptors originate from a human donor with alopecia areata.

This clone occurred a few times. The gene calls are TRBV29-1 and TRBJ2-1; the D gene is possibly TRBD1 (6 bases). The germline V gene encodes CDR1 SQVTM and CDR2 ANQGSEA. CDR3 size: 14 residues. Trimming removed 1 base at V and 8 bases at J, with 15 bases between. The CDR3 DNA follows: TGCAGCGTTGAAGGAGGGAGACAGGTGTATGAGCAGTTCTTC. Translating it yields CSVEGGRQVYEQFF.

In DNA, the CDR3 is TGTGCCAGCAGCTTAGAGAGGGGAAGTGAGCAGTTCTTC. The encoded protein is CASSLERGSEQFF. The chain combines TRBV7-8 with TRBJ2-1; D is possibly TRBD1 or TRBD2 (5 bases each). There are 13 residues in the CDR3. The germline CDR1 and CDR2 sequences are SGHVS and FQNEAQ. V shed 1 base and J shed 9 bases, with 10 bases lying between them.

The chain uses TRBV29-1 and TRBJ2-2; no clear D gene. The ends were cut back, 5 bases at V and 5 bases at J, with 6 bases in the middle. CDR1 and CDR2 from the germline V gene are SQVTM and ANQGSEA. CDR3 length: 11 residues. CDR3 nucleotide sequence: TGCAGCGTTTACTATACCGGGGAGCTGTTTTTT. This gives the protein CSVYYTGELFF.

This clone showed up just a few times. The V gene is TRBV11-2, the J gene TRBJ2-3; D unclear. V shed 5 bases and J shed 0 bases, with 3 bases lying between them. CDR1 and CDR2 (germline): SGHAT, FQNNGV. The CDR3 is 12 amino acids. This CDR3 reads CASSPSTDTQYF. DNA for the CDR3: TGTGCCAGCAGCCCAAGCACAGATACGCAGTATTTT.

This clone was recorded a few times. V and J are TRBV19 and TRBJ2-7, with TRBD1 matching over 7 bases. Germline trimming cut 6 bases from V and 6 bases from J; bases unmatched to any gene: 2. The CDR3 covers 11 residues. Germline CDR1 LNHDA, CDR2 SQIVND (reference sequence). The CDR3 DNA reads as TGTGCCAGTAGCGACAGGGCCGAGCAGTACTTC. As protein: CASSDRAEQYF.

This clone was detected only a few times. In nucleotides, the CDR3 is TGTGCCAGCAGCAGACAGGGGAATCAGCCCCAGCATTTT. This gives the protein CASSRQGNQPQHF. V is TRBV14 and J is TRBJ1-5, with TRBD1 identical over 8 bases. This CDR3 spans 13 amino acids. Germline CDR1 and CDR2: SGHDN and FVKESK. V was pared by 5 bases and J by 4 bases, with 1 base of the junction left unmatched.

There are a few counts of this clone. The rearrangement joins TRBV12-5 to TRBJ2-7; D perhaps matches TRBD2 (5 bases). Germline CDR1 is LGHNT and CDR2 is FRNRAP. The CDR3 has 11 residues. The CDR3 nucleotides read TGTGCAGCGACGGCGGGCTACGAGCAGTACTTC. Protein product: CAATAGYEQYF. Full variable domain (outside the CDR3, taken from reference TRBV12-5 and TRBJ2-7): DARVTQTPRHKVTEMGQEVTMRCQPILGHNTVFWYRQTMMQGLELLAYFRNRAPLDDSGMPKDRFSAEMPDATLATLKIQPSEPRDSAVYFCAATAGYEQYFGPGTRLTVT.

This chain uses TRBV5-1 with TRBJ2-7; D possibly corresponds to TRBD1 (6 bases). Trimming pared 4 bases from V and 3 bases from J, leaving 8 bases between. From germline, CDR1 is SGHRS and CDR2 YFSETQ. This CDR3 contains 12 residues. The CDR3 region is CASSTDSYEQYF. In nucleotides, the CDR3 is TGCGCCAGCAGCACGGACAGCTACGAGCAGTACTTC.

The table lists this clone with a few counts. The J gene is TRBJ2-7, the V gene TRBV29-1; weak D call: TRBD1 (6 bases). Trimming took 7 bases from V and 3 from J, leaving 10 bases between them. CDR1 is SQVTM and CDR2 is ANQGSEA in the germline V gene. The CDR3 length is 11 residues. This CDR3 is CSALDSYEQYF. CDR3 DNA: TGCAGCGCCCTGGACAGCTACGAGCAGTACTTC.

This chain uses TRBV7-8 with TRBJ2-1; either TRBD1 or TRBD2 may supply D (7 bases each). The CDR3 covers 22 residues. Per germline, CDR1 SGHVS and CDR2 FQNEAQ. The germline V and J ends were trimmed by 1 base and 5 bases, with 33 bases remaining between them. For the CDR3, the DNA is TGTGCCAGCAGCTTAGTGACTCTCCGTGACAGGGACTATAGGGTAAAGGACAATGAGCAGTTCTTC. Protein: CASSLVTLRDRDYRVKDNEQFF. Looking up the rest from reference TRBV7-8 and TRBJ2-1 gives the full variable domain: GAGVSQSPRYKVAKRGQDVALRCDPISGHVSLFWYQQALGQGPEFLTYFQNEAQLDKSGLPSDRFFAERPEGSVSTLKIQRTQQEDSAVYLCASSLVTLRDRDYRVKDNEQFFGPGTRLTVL.

The chain carries TRBV4-3 and TRBJ1-2; D is unclear. CDR3 length: 13 amino acids. Germline assignment: CDR1 LGHNA and CDR2 YSLEER. V lost 1 base to trimming and J lost 7 bases, with 10 bases between them. The CDR3 region is CASSQAVAGGYTF. The DNA of the CDR3 is TGCGCCAGCAGCCAAGCGGTGGCAGGTGGCTACACCTTC.

The chain couples TRBV30 to TRBJ2-1; D might be TRBD1 (6 bases). The CDR3 contains 14 residues. The ends were cut back, 7 bases at V and 0 bases at J, with 13 bases in the middle. Germline V gives CDR1 GTSNPN, CDR2 SVGIG (reference sequence). The CDR3 spells CASADRNSYNEQFF. In DNA form, the CDR3 reads TGTGCCTCCGCGGACAGAAACTCCTACAATGAGCAGTTCTTC.

The sample holds a few counts of this clone. The CDR3 spells CASSYSTSGGETQYF. The DNA for the CDR3 is TGTGCCAGCAGTTACTCGACTAGCGGGGGAGAGACCCAGTACTTC. This rearrangement joins TRBV7-9 to TRBJ2-5, with 12 positions matching TRBD2. CDR1 SEHNR and CDR2 FQNEAQ come from the germline V gene (reference sequence). This CDR3 spans 15 amino acids. Trimming took 6 bases from V and 4 from J; bases not matched to a gene: 6.

This chain uses TRBV13 with TRBJ1-6; D unresolved. This CDR3 spans 17 amino acids. Germline lookup yields CDR1 PRHDT and CDR2 FYEKMQ (reference sequence). The V end was cut by 2 bases, the J end by 2 bases, with 13 bases between. The CDR3 DNA follows: TGTGCCAGCAGCTTATCGGCAGCCGAGCCCTATAATTCACCCCTCCACTTT. Protein: CASSLSAAEPYNSPLHF.

This clone was recorded only once. The V and J genes are TRBV30 and TRBJ2-7; D is perhaps TRBD1 or TRBD2 (5 bases each). Trimming shortened V by 0 bases and J by 6 bases, and 12 bases separated the two germline ends. CDR1 and CDR2 (germline): GTSNPN, SVGIG (reference sequence). This CDR3 is 13 amino acids long. The chain's CDR3 is CAWSVLRESEQYF. CDR3 nucleotide sequence: TGTGCCTGGAGTGTACTCAGGGAGAGCGAGCAGTACTTC. The full variable domain, in which reference TRBV30 and TRBJ2-7 provide the parts outside the CDR3, is SQTIHQWPATLVQPVGSPLSLECTVEGTSNPNLYWYRQAAGRGLQLLFYSVGIGQISSEVPQNLSASRPQDRQFILSSKKLLLSDSGFYLCAWSVLRESEQYFGPGTRLTVT.

The chain is built from TRBV7-6 and TRBJ2-5, with D unclear. Trimming removed 4 bases at V and 5 bases at J, with 14 bases between. This CDR3 is 14 amino acids long. Germline CDR1 reads SGHVS; CDR2 reads FNYEAQ. For the CDR3, the DNA is TGTGCCAGCAGCTCTCCCCCCCCAGCGGAGACCCAGTACTTC. Amino acids: CASSSPPPAETQYF.

V is TRBV5-1 and J is TRBJ2-1; the D is unclear. The CDR3 extends over 14 amino acids. The V end was cut by 6 bases, the J end by 6 bases, with 16 bases between. The germline CDR1 and CDR2 sequences are SGHRS and YFSETQ. CDR3 region: CASTSDGTLNEQFF. The CDR3 bases are TGCGCCAGCACCTCTGATGGCACCCTCAATGAGCAGTTCTTC.

This clone turned up a few times. The chain links TRBV29-1 to TRBJ1-2; possible D gene TRBD1, 5 bases. The V gene lost 1 base and the J gene lost 8 bases, with 14 bases spanning the gap. The germline V gene has CDR1 SQVTM and CDR2 ANQGSEA. This CDR3 contains 13 residues. CDR3 nucleotide sequence: TGCAGCGTTGAAGCTTTCCAGGAGGGGGGCTACACCTTC. This translates into CSVEAFQEGGYTF.

This clone was found a few times. V gene TRBV11-2 combines with J gene TRBJ2-5; perhaps TRBD2 as D (5 bases). V lost 2 bases, J lost 0 bases, and 10 bases lay in between. CDR1 is SGHAT and CDR2 is FQNNGV in the germline V gene. This CDR3 has 15 amino acids. The CDR3 bases are TGTGCCAGCAGCTTAAGGACGGGGTACCAAGAGACCCAGTACTTC. Its translation is CASSLRTGYQETQYF.

This chain connects TRBV4-3 to TRBJ1-1; the match to TRBD1 covers 8 bases. Germline V lookup: CDR1 LGHNA, CDR2 YSLEER. The CDR3 has 16 residues. After removal of 2 bases from V and 3 bases from J, the junction contained 8 bases not matched to a gene. The chain's CDR3 is CASSQFPTGEDTEAFF. CDR3 sequence (DNA): TGCGCCAGCAGCCAATTCCCGACAGGGGAAGACACTGAAGCTTTCTTT.

The genes are TRBV5-1 and TRBJ2-3; no clear D gene. CDR1 and CDR2 from the germline V gene are SGHRS and YFSETQ. The CDR3 is made up of 13 amino acids. Between the trimmed V and J ends, which lost 5 bases and 0 bases, there was a span of 7 bases. Here the CDR3 DNA reads TGCGCCAGCAGTGGGGTTAGCACAGATACGCAGTATTTT. Encoded protein: CASSGVSTDTQYF.